This TCR beta chain is from a study of cytomegalovirus exposure and HLA in healthy donors. Study at large: Earlier, 200 million or so T cells were analyzed, and about 120 million unique TCR beta sequences were found among them. General study results and limits: Apparent HLA restriction characterized most CMV-associated TCR beta chains in a later analysis. Follow-up analysis later connected one missense variant in DCLRE1C with trimming of TCR beta V- and J-genes.

The study ran its PCR with 60 Vbeta and 13 Jbeta primers. Assay used: immunoSEQ multiplex PCR; TCRdb lists only in-frame clones, some missing. Among about 130,000 clones listed, around 68% were seen once. Note on this clone: The antigen is unknown.

The CDR3 sequence is 14 residues long. Germline V gene lookup returns CDR1 SQVTM and CDR2 ANQGSEA. Unmatched junction bases numbered 10, after V lost 4 bases and J lost 5 bases. The chain recombines TRBV29-1 with TRBJ2-7; 8 nucleotides agree with TRBD2. The sequence came from a man aged 40-49 years in good health and CMV-seropositive. Sequenced material: PBMCs. The CDR3 spells CSVVKRETRDEQYF. CDR3 DNA: TGCAGCGTTGTAAAGCGGGAGACCCGAGACGAGCAGTACTTC.